This entry lists 11 T cell receptor beta chains sequenced from one sample in a study of blood T cell repertoires in COVID-19. Libraries were prepared by immunoSEQ multiplex PCR; TCRdb keeps only in-frame clonotypes and omits some of them. The repertoire has over 120,000 clones, over 70% of them found once; the top ten carry more than 40%. Sequenced input: peripheral blood. The receptors come from a human donor in a cohort sampled during active COVID-19.

The count of this clone is one. V and J are TRBV11-3 and TRBJ2-5; D possibly corresponds to TRBD2 (6 bases). Trimming stripped 3 bases from V and 2 bases from J, with 16 bases between. This CDR3 has 16 amino acids. The V gene's germline CDR1 is SGHNT and CDR2 YENEEA. The CDR3 DNA reads TGTGCCAGCAGCTTTGGGGCCGGGGGTTTACAAGAGACCCAGTACTTC. Translating gives CASSFGAGGLQETQYF.

The J gene is TRBJ2-5, the V gene TRBV11-2; D not resolved. This CDR3 has 12 amino acids. V shed 1 base and J shed 4 bases, with 4 bases lying between them. Per the germline V gene, CDR1 is SGHAT and CDR2 is FQNNGV. CDR3 coding DNA: TGTGCCAGCAGCTTAGGCAGAGAGACCCAGTACTTC. Translating gives CASSLGRETQYF.

This clone has a handful of counts. Here the CDR3 reads CASSLQGGDGYTF. CDR3 nucleotides: TGCGCCAGCAGCTTACAGGGTGGCGATGGCTACACCTTC. V gene TRBV5-1 combines with J gene TRBJ1-2; TRBD1 is a possible D gene (6 bases). V was cut by 2 bases and J by 6 bases, with 11 bases left in between. The germline V gene has CDR1 SGHRS and CDR2 YFSETQ. CDR3 size: 13 residues.

This rearrangement joins TRBV4-3 to TRBJ2-2; 11 bases match TRBD2. Germline assignment: CDR1 LGHNA and CDR2 YSLEER. Trimming at V came to 2 bases and at J to 5 bases, leaving 4 bases not matched to a gene. The CDR3 contains 16 residues. The CDR3, as DNA: TGCGCCAGCAGCCAACTAGCGGGAGGATGGACCGGGGAGCTGTTTTTT. Amino acid sequence: CASSQLAGGWTGELFF.

CDR3: CASSQVAGGNEKLFF. The CDR3 DNA is TGCGCCAGCAGCCAAGTGGCAGGGGGGAATGAAAAACTGTTTTTT. The gene calls are TRBV4-1 and TRBJ1-4; 7 nucleotides line up with TRBD1. Germline V gives CDR1 MGHRA, CDR2 YSYEKL. This CDR3 has 15 residues. J gave up 5 bases and V 1 base, and 4 bases lay outside the gene matches.

This rearrangement joins TRBV5-1 to TRBJ1-2; D is possibly TRBD1 (6 bases). Trimming left V 4 bases short and J 8 bases short, with 15 bases between. CDR3 length equals 13 residues. Germline V CDR1 and CDR2: SGHRS, YFSETQ. CDR3 coding DNA: TGCGCCAGCAGCCCGACAGGTGGGGAAGGCTACACCTTC. The encoded protein is CASSPTGGEGYTF.

The rearrangement uses TRBV19 and TRBJ1-4; D remains ambiguous. This CDR3 is 18 amino acids long. Trimming cost V 3 bases and J 0 bases, with 17 bases left between them. In germline, CDR1 is LNHDA, CDR2 SQIVND (reference sequence). The CDR3 region has the DNA TGTGCCAGTAGTATCCAAGGGCCCGGGGTCGCAACTAATGAAAAACTGTTTTTT. It yields the protein CASSIQGPGVATNEKLFF.

The chain links TRBV7-6 to TRBJ1-5; TRBD1 is a possible D gene (5 bases). Germline CDR1 is SGHVS and CDR2 is FNYEAQ. This CDR3 spans 15 amino acids. Between the trimmed V and J ends, which lost 2 bases and 1 base, there was a span of 9 bases. This CDR3 is CASSLLGGSNQPQHF. The CDR3 nucleotides read TGTGCCAGCAGCTTATTGGGGGGGAGCAATCAGCCCCAGCATTTT.

The gene calls are TRBV12-3 or TRBV12-4 and TRBJ2-1; TRBD1 matches 9 bases. The CDR3 loop spans 13 amino acids. V shed 5 bases, J shed 15 bases, and the junction held 11 bases outside the gene matches. In DNA, the CDR3 is TGTGCCAGCAGTATAGGTGGGGACAGGGTCCGGTTCTTC. Translated, it gives CASSIGGDRVRFF.

This chain connects TRBV21-1 to TRBJ1-2; the DNA was not used to check the table's D call, TRBD1. TRBV21-1 is assigned pseudogene status. CDR3 length: 18 residues. In nucleotides, the CDR3 is TGTGCCAGCAGCAAAGAACCCGCATTTAGGACAGGGGGCGATGGCTACACCTTC. Encoded protein: CASSKEPAFRTGGDGYTF.

This chain links TRBV6-2 or TRBV6-3 with TRBJ1-5; a weak D match, TRBD1 (5 bases). The CDR3 runs to 14 residues. Germline assignment: CDR1 MNHEY and CDR2 SVGEGT. V was shortened by 6 bases and J by 6 bases, with 15 bases between the two germline ends. The CDR3 protein is CASSQGGLVQPQHF. The CDR3 region has the DNA TGTGCCAGCAGCCAGGGAGGGCTGGTTCAGCCCCAGCATTTT.